What follows are 21 T cell receptor beta chains derived from one specimen sequenced in a study of cytomegalovirus exposure and HLA in healthy donors. The PCR was carried out with 60 Vbeta primers and 13 Jbeta primers. Using immunoSEQ multiplex PCR, the repertoire was profiled, and TCRdb retains in-frame clones only, with some absent. The repertoire holds over 100,000 clones, around 83% seen once, with around 3% in the top ten. The sample was PBMCs. Receptors were obtained from a woman aged 18-29 years in good health and CMV-seropositive.

This clone has a single count. This chain uses TRBV5-4 with TRBJ2-1, with 9 bases identical to TRBD1. V lost 0 bases, J lost 8 bases, and 6 bases stayed unmatched. The CDR3 covers 15 residues. The germline gives CDR1 SGHNT, CDR2 YYREEE (reference sequence). The CDR3 nucleotides are TGTGCCAGCAGCTTGGGGGGACAGGGTATACATGAGCAGTTCTTC. Translated: CASSLGGQGIHEQFF.

The V gene is TRBV4-2, the J gene TRBJ1-5, with 8 bases lining up with TRBD1. CDR3 length equals 16 residues. In germline, CDR1 is LGHNA, CDR2 YNFKEQ. Trimming at V came to 3 bases and at J to 0 bases, leaving 4 bases not matched to a gene. The CDR3 reads CASSQTGDYSNQPQHF. DNA for the CDR3: TGTGCCAGCAGCCAGACAGGGGATTATAGCAATCAGCCCCAGCATTTT.

The table lists this clone with a few counts. This sequence joins TRBV2 and TRBJ1-6, with no clear D. The germline V and J ends were trimmed by 2 bases and 0 bases, with 8 bases remaining between them. Per germline, CDR1 SNHLY and CDR2 FYNNEI. There are 16 residues in the CDR3. The CDR3 reads CASSESGSSYNSPLHF. For the CDR3, the DNA is TGTGCCAGCAGTGAATCGGGGAGCTCCTATAATTCACCCCTCCACTTT.

This clone was seen a few times. The chain carries TRBV4-1 and TRBJ2-7; the D gene is possibly TRBD2 (6 bases). V was trimmed by 1 base and J by 2 bases, leaving 12 bases between them. The CDR3 is made up of 15 amino acids. Germline V gene lookup returns CDR1 MGHRA and CDR2 YSYEKL. CDR3 protein: CASSQGGGVPYEQYF. CDR3 DNA sequence: TGCGCCAGCAGCCAAGGTGGCGGGGTTCCCTACGAGCAGTACTTC.

The gene calls are TRBV6-6 and TRBJ1-5; D is undetermined. This CDR3 comprises 13 residues. The V and J ends lost 2 bases and 5 bases respectively, with 7 bases between them. Germline assignment: CDR1 MNHNY and CDR2 SVGAGI (reference sequence). DNA of the CDR3: TGTGCCAGCAGTTACCGAGGAGATCAGCCCCAGCATTTT. The encoded protein is CASSYRGDQPQHF.

Comments on this clone: The germline gene is not matched at one end of the junction; a read error may be the cause. This rearrangement joins TRBV7-9 to TRBJ2-2; unclear D gene. The CDR3 is made up of 14 amino acids. Germline V gene sequence: CDR1 SEHNR, CDR2 FQNEAQ (reference sequence). The CDR3, as DNA: TGTTCCAGCAGCTCACGACTGACCACCGGGGAGCTGTTTTTT. Its protein is CSSSSRLTTGELFF. The full variable domain, its missing parts supplied by reference TRBV7-9 and TRBJ2-2, is DTGVSQNPRHKITKRGQNVTFRCDPISEHNRLYWYRQTLGQGPEFLTYFQNEAQLEKSRLLSDRFSAERPKGSFSTLEIQRTEQGDSAMYLCSSSSRLTTGELFFGEGSRLTVL.

J is TRBJ1-5 and V is TRBV25-1, with a weak D call TRBD1 (6 bases). CDR3 length: 17 residues. Trimming took 4 bases from V and 1 from J, leaving 17 bases between them. In germline, CDR1 is MGHDK, CDR2 SYGVNS. The CDR3 nucleotides read TGTGCCAGCAGTGGGGAGGGTGGGGGGCCGAGCAATCAGCCCCAGCATTTT. Translating gives CASSGEGGGPSNQPQHF.

Turning to this clone: Germline and junction disagree at one end, which may indicate a read error. The chain carries TRBV7-9 and TRBJ1-2, with 10 bases identical to TRBD1. The CDR3 consists of 16 residues. Germline CDR1 is SEHNR and CDR2 is FQNEAQ (reference sequence). The CDR3 here is CSSSFRDRGLEEDYTF. CDR3 DNA sequence: TGTTCCAGCAGCTTCCGGGACAGGGGATTAGAGGAAGACTACACCTTC.

The V call is TRBV7-9, the J call TRBJ2-7, with 13 bases identical to TRBD2. The germline gives CDR1 SEHNR, CDR2 FQNEAQ (reference sequence). Trimming cost V 1 base and J 2 bases; bases outside gene matches: 2. CDR3 size: 16 residues. CDR3: CASSLGGTSGAYEQYF. The CDR3 coding sequence is TGTGCCAGCAGCTTAGGGGGGACTAGCGGGGCCTACGAGCAGTACTTC. The whole variable domain, remainder taken from reference TRBV7-9 and TRBJ2-7, is DTGVSQNPRHKITKRGQNVTFRCDPISEHNRLYWYRQTLGQGPEFLTYFQNEAQLEKSRLLSDRFSAERPKGSFSTLEIQRTEQGDSAMYLCASSLGGTSGAYEQYFGPGTRLTVT.

The chain recombines TRBV5-1 with TRBJ2-1; TRBD2 matches at 12 bases. The CDR3 spans 17 residues. V lost 3 bases, J lost 5 bases, and 9 bases stayed unmatched. Germline V gene sequence: CDR1 SGHRS, CDR2 YFSETQ. CDR3 region: CASSWGPLAGGNNEQFF. DNA of the CDR3: TGCGCCAGCAGCTGGGGCCCCCTAGCGGGGGGGAACAATGAGCAGTTCTTC.

V usage is TRBV10-1 and J usage is TRBJ2-1, with a possible D match to TRBD2 (5 bases). The length of the CDR3 is 13 residues. Trimming removed 3 bases at V and 7 bases at J, with 10 bases between. Per germline, CDR1 WNHNN and CDR2 SYGVQD (reference sequence). The CDR3 reads CASSETGWNEQFF. The CDR3 bases are TGCGCCAGCAGTGAAACGGGGTGGAATGAGCAGTTCTTC.

The chain recombines TRBV19 with TRBJ2-3; 8 bases match TRBD2. From germline, CDR1 is LNHDA and CDR2 SQIVND (reference sequence). J was trimmed by 2 bases and V by 6 bases; bases with no gene match: 10. The CDR3 is 16 amino acids. As DNA, the CDR3 is TGTGCCAGTAGGCCCCGCGCGGGGGGCCCCACAGATACGCAGTATTTT. It encodes CASRPRAGGPTDTQYF.

The chain uses TRBV6-6 and TRBJ2-3; the match to TRBD2 covers 14 bases. The CDR3 contains 16 residues. Germline-derived CDR1 and CDR2 are MNHNY and SVGAGI (reference sequence). The trim removed 9 bases at V and 1 base at J, leaving 6 bases unmatched. CDR3 sequence (DNA): TGTGCCAGTCGGACTAGCGGGGGGAGCGGCACAGATACGCAGTATTTT. Translation: CASRTSGGSGTDTQYF.

The chain couples TRBV5-1 to TRBJ1-1; D call uncertain. The CDR3 spans 15 residues. V lost 7 bases to trimming and J lost 1 base, with 17 bases between them. Germline CDR1 and CDR2: SGHRS and YFSETQ. The DNA of the CDR3 is TGCGCCAGCGGCTCCCCAGCGCACGGGAACACTGAAGCTTTCTTT. Translated, it gives CASGSPAHGNTEAFF. The variable domain in full, with the rest retrieved from reference TRBV5-1 and TRBJ1-1, is KAGVTQTPRYLIKTRGQQVTLSCSPISGHRSVSWYQQTPGQGLQFLFEYFSETQRNKGNFPGRFSGRQFSNSRSEMNVSTLELGDSALYLCASGSPAHGNTEAFFGQGTRLTVV.

CDR3 protein: CASSPPGGTDTQYF. CDR3 nucleotide sequence: TGTGCCAGCAGTCCCCCCGGGGGAACAGATACGCAGTATTTT. J is TRBJ2-3 and V is TRBV27; D may be TRBD2 (6 bases). Deletions cut 5 bases from V and 3 bases from J, with 12 bases between. Germline assignment: CDR1 MNHEY and CDR2 SMNVEV (reference sequence). There are 14 residues in the CDR3.

V usage is TRBV5-1 and J usage is TRBJ2-5, with 7 bases that match TRBD2. V dropped 4 bases and J dropped 0; count of bases not matched to a gene: 6. The CDR3 sequence is 15 residues long. Germline CDR1 SGHRS, CDR2 YFSETQ. The CDR3 bases are TGCGCCAGCAGCAGTAGCGGGTCGTACCAAGAGACCCAGTACTTC. Its translation: CASSSSGSYQETQYF. Full variable domain (remainder filled in from reference TRBV5-1 and TRBJ2-5): KAGVTQTPRYLIKTRGQQVTLSCSPISGHRSVSWYQQTPGQGLQFLFEYFSETQRNKGNFPGRFSGRQFSNSRSEMNVSTLELGDSALYLCASSSSGSYQETQYFGPGTRLLVL.

The J gene is TRBJ1-4, the V gene TRBV28, with D perhaps TRBD1 (6 bases). The germline V gene has CDR1 MDHEN and CDR2 SYDVKM. The CDR3 runs 15 residues. Trimming took off 6 bases at V and 0 bases at J, with 11 bases between the two ends. For the CDR3, the DNA is TGTGCCAGCAGGTCCCAGGGGACAACTAATGAAAAACTGTTTTTT. This encodes CASRSQGTTNEKLFF.

V usage is TRBV18 and J usage is TRBJ1-1; TRBD1 agrees at 9 bases. The CDR3 has 15 residues. Losses at the gene ends were 2 bases for V and 3 bases for J; bases not matched to a gene: 4. Germline V gene sequence: CDR1 KGHSH, CDR2 LQKENI. The CDR3 region is CASSPGRDRDTEAFF. Written as DNA, the CDR3 is TGTGCCAGCTCACCAGGCCGGGACAGGGACACTGAAGCTTTCTTT.

The chain is built from TRBV10-1 and TRBJ2-7; D remains ambiguous. Trimming removed 10 bases from V and 0 bases from J, with 16 bases in between. CDR1 is WNHNN and CDR2 is SYGVQD in the germline V gene (reference sequence). This CDR3 has 14 amino acids. CDR3 sequence: CATNLGATSYEQYF. DNA for the CDR3: TGCGCCACTAACCTGGGCGCGACCTCCTACGAGCAGTACTTC.

V usage is TRBV7-9 and J usage is TRBJ2-5, with D possibly TRBD1 on 6 matching bases. TRBJ2-7 explains the end of the DNA better; the J call may be wrong. In germline, CDR1 is SEHNR, CDR2 FQNEAQ (reference sequence). This CDR3 has 15 residues. The CDR3 protein is CASSPRTDSSYEQYF. CDR3 nucleotide sequence: TGTGCCAGCAGCCCCCGCACGGACAGCTCCTACGAGCAGTACTTC.

The chain has TRBV19 and TRBJ2-7, with no clear D. Germline values: CDR1 LNHDA, CDR2 SQIVND (reference sequence). There are 11 residues in the CDR3. V lost 2 bases, J lost 9 bases, and 8 bases lay in between. The CDR3 here is CASSINQVQYF. DNA for the CDR3: TGTGCCAGTAGTATAAACCAGGTGCAGTACTTC.